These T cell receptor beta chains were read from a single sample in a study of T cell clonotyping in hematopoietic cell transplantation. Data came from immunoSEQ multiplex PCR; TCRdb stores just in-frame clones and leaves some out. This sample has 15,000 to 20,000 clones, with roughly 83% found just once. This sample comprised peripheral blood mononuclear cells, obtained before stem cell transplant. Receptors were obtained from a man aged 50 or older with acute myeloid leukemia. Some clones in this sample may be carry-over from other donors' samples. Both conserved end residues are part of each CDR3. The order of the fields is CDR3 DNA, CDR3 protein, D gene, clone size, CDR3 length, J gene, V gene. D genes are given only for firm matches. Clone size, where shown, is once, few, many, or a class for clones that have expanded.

DNA: TGTGCCAGCAGCCTCGGGCATCATAATTCACCCCTCCACTTT
CDR3: CASSLGHHNSPLHF
D: NA
size: NA
length: 14
J: TRBJ1-6
V: TRBV9

DNA: TGTGCCAGCAGCGTAGAGGGCTCTGGAAACACCATATATTTT
CDR3: CASSVEGSGNTIYF
D: NA
size: few
length: 14
J: TRBJ1-3
V: TRBV9

DNA: TGTGCCAGCAGGCTGACAGGGGGGGACACTGAAGCTTTCTTT
CDR3: CASRLTGGDTEAFF
D: TRBD1
size: NA
length: 14
J: TRBJ1-1
V: TRBV4-2

DNA: TGTGCCAGCAGCACCGGGACAGGGGTGTCGAGAGCTTTCTTT
CDR3: CASSTGTGVSRAFF
D: TRBD1
size: NA
length: 14
J: TRBJ1-1
V: TRBV5-6

DNA: TGTGCCAGTAGTACCCAGACAGACTACGGGCAGTTCTTC
CDR3: CASSTQTDYGQFF
D: NA
size: few
length: 13
J: TRBJ2-1
V: TRBV19

DNA: TGTGCCAGCAGCTTACAGGGGACCTACGAGCAGTACTTC
CDR3: CASSLQGTYEQYF
D: NA
size: NA
length: 13
J: TRBJ2-7
V: TRBV7-2

DNA: TGTGCCAGCAGGGGGACAGGGGCCCACTATGGCTACACCTTC
CDR3: CASRGTGAHYGYTF
D: TRBD1
size: NA
length: 14
J: TRBJ1-2
V: TRBV6-1

DNA: TGTGCCAGCAGTTTGAGTAACACCGGGGAGCTGTTTTTT
CDR3: CASSLSNTGELFF
D: NA
size: NA
length: 13
J: TRBJ2-2
V: TRBV6-5

DNA: TGTGCCAGCAGGGGACAGGGGGAAAACATTCAGTACTTC
CDR3: CASRGQGENIQYF
D: TRBD1
size: few
length: 13
J: TRBJ2-4
V: TRBV2

DNA: TGTGCCAGCAGCTTAGATGGGGCCCATAGGGCCTATGGCTACACCTTC
CDR3: CASSLDGAHRAYGYTF
D: NA
size: medium-sized
length: 16
J: TRBJ1-2
V: TRBV11-2

DNA: TGTGCCAGTAGTGGGGGGACAGGGGGCGTCAATCAGCCCCAGCATTTT
CDR3: CASSGGTGGVNQPQHF
D: TRBD1
size: NA
length: 16
J: TRBJ1-5
V: TRBV19

DNA: TGTGCCAGCAGCGTAGGCGGGGCAGATACGCAGTATTTT
CDR3: CASSVGGADTQYF
D: NA
size: NA
length: 13
J: TRBJ2-3
V: TRBV9

DNA: TGCAGCGGGAGACCCAGGGGGGCCACTGAAGCTTTCTTT
CDR3: CSGRPRGATEAFF
D: TRBD1
size: NA
length: 13
J: TRBJ1-1
V: TRBV29-1

DNA: TGTGCCAGCAGCCAAGGACCGGGACAGGGAAGTGTGGAGACCCAGTACTTC
CDR3: CASSQGPGQGSVETQYF
D: TRBD1
size: NA
length: 17
J: TRBJ2-5
V: TRBV14

DNA: TGCGCCAGCAGGACAGGACCCCGGACAGGGGGAAGGGAAGAGACCCAGTACTTC
CDR3: CASRTGPRTGGREETQYF
D: TRBD1
size: NA
length: 18
J: TRBJ2-5
V: TRBV5-1

DNA: TGCAGCGTTGAGGGGGACAGGATGATGAACACTGAAGCTTTCTTT
CDR3: CSVEGDRMMNTEAFF
D: TRBD1
size: once
length: 15
J: TRBJ1-1
V: TRBV29-1

DNA: TGTGCCAGCAGCCAAGTTACAGGGGGCGCCCCTGGCTACACCTTC
CDR3: CASSQVTGGAPGYTF
D: TRBD1
size: NA
length: 15
J: TRBJ1-2
V: TRBV5-4

DNA: TGTGCCAGCAGCAAGGGGGGGGCAGGGCGAGCTTTCTTT
CDR3: CASSKGGAGRAFF
D: NA
size: NA
length: 13
J: TRBJ1-1
V: TRBV5-6

DNA: TGTGCCAGCAGCCAAGTCTTCGGGGTCCCACCCTATGGCTACACCTTC
CDR3: CASSQVFGVPPYGYTF
D: NA
size: NA
length: 16
J: TRBJ1-2
V: TRBV14

DNA: TGTGCCAGCAGCTTGGGGACAGGGTTCTATGGCTACACCTTC
CDR3: CASSLGTGFYGYTF
D: TRBD1
size: NA
length: 14
J: TRBJ1-2
V: TRBV5-6

DNA: TGTGCCAGCAGCTTGGGGGCAGACGAGCAGTACTTC
CDR3: CASSLGADEQYF
D: NA
size: NA
length: 12
J: TRBJ2-7
V: TRBV5-4

DNA: TGTGCCAGCAGTTCTATGAGAGAGGGGCAATACGAGCAGTACTTC
CDR3: CASSSMREGQYEQYF
D: NA
size: NA
length: 15
J: TRBJ2-7
V: TRBV28

DNA: TGTGCCAGCAGCTTCGGGGGGCGCTTTGATGAGCAGTTCTTC
CDR3: CASSFGGRFDEQFF
D: NA
size: NA
length: 14
J: TRBJ2-1
V: TRBV7-9

DNA: TGCAGCGGGAGGAGGAACACTGAAGCTTTCTTT
CDR3: CSGRRNTEAFF
D: NA
size: few
length: 11
J: TRBJ1-1
V: TRBV29-1

DNA: TGTGCCAGCAGTCGGACAGGCCGGAATGAAGCTTTCTTT
CDR3: CASSRTGRNEAFF
D: TRBD1
size: NA
length: 13
J: TRBJ1-1
V: TRBV6-5

DNA: TGTGCCAGCAGTTTTCGGCGGGGCACAGATACGCAGTATTTT
CDR3: CASSFRRGTDTQYF
D: NA
size: NA
length: 14
J: TRBJ2-3
V: TRBV27

DNA: TGTGCCAGCGGGAACAGGGCTGAAAACACTGAAGCTTTCTTT
CDR3: CASGNRAENTEAFF
D: NA
size: NA
length: 14
J: TRBJ1-1
V: TRBV6-5

DNA: TGTGCCAGCAGCTTAGCGAACAGGGTGGATCAGCCCCAGCATTTT
CDR3: CASSLANRVDQPQHF
D: NA
size: NA
length: 15
J: TRBJ1-5
V: TRBV7-6

DNA: TGTGCCAGTAGTATCAGAGAGTCACCCCTCCACTTT
CDR3: CASSIRESPLHF
D: NA
size: few
length: 12
J: TRBJ1-6
V: TRBV19

DNA: TGTGCCAGCAGCGCAGGGTACTCCTACAATGAGCAGTTCTTC
CDR3: CASSAGYSYNEQFF
D: NA
size: NA
length: 14
J: TRBJ2-1
V: TRBV5-8

DNA: TGCAGCGTTCTAACGGACGTGAACACTGAAGCTTTCTTT
CDR3: CSVLTDVNTEAFF
D: NA
size: few
length: 13
J: TRBJ1-1
V: TRBV29-1

DNA: TGTGCCAGCAGCCGGCGGGCGGGAGCACCCACAGATACGCAGTATTTT
CDR3: CASSRRAGAPTDTQYF
D: TRBD2
size: NA
length: 16
J: TRBJ2-3
V: TRBV9

DNA: TGTGCCAGCAGAGATGGGGCCAGGGGTGTTTACACCTTC
CDR3: CASRDGARGVYTF
D: NA
size: once
length: 13
J: TRBJ1-2
V: TRBV9

DNA: TGCGCCAGCAGGACAGGGGGCACAGATACGCAGTATTTT
CDR3: CASRTGGTDTQYF
D: TRBD1
size: few
length: 13
J: TRBJ2-3
V: TRBV10-2

DNA: TGTGCCAGCAGCTTGATAGGGACCCAAGAGACCCAGTACTTC
CDR3: CASSLIGTQETQYF
D: NA
size: NA
length: 14
J: TRBJ2-5
V: TRBV5-6

DNA: TGTGCCATCAGTGAGGGACTGTCCAATGAGCAGTTCTTC
CDR3: CAISEGLSNEQFF
D: NA
size: NA
length: 13
J: TRBJ2-1
V: TRBV10-3

DNA: TGTGCCAGCAGCTTGTATTGGGGATTTGACGAGCAGTACTTC
CDR3: CASSLYWGFDEQYF
D: NA
size: few
length: 14
J: TRBJ2-7
V: TRBV5-6

DNA: TGTGCCAGCAGTTTCCCGGGGCAGGAAACGTACAGCTATGGCTACACCTTC
CDR3: CASSFPGQETYSYGYTF
D: NA
size: NA
length: 17
J: TRBJ1-2
V: TRBV5-6

DNA: TGTGCCAGCAGCCAGCAAGGGTCGGATACGCAGTATTTT
CDR3: CASSQQGSDTQYF
D: NA
size: NA
length: 13
J: TRBJ2-3
V: TRBV14

DNA: TGTGCCAGCAGTTGGGGACAGATCTACAATGAGCAGTTCTTC
CDR3: CASSWGQIYNEQFF
D: TRBD1
size: NA
length: 14
J: TRBJ2-1
V: TRBV28

DNA: TGTGCCATCAGCTGGGACCCCGAATCATCCTCTGGAAACACCATATATTTT
CDR3: CAISWDPESSSGNTIYF
D: NA
size: NA
length: 17
J: TRBJ1-3
V: TRBV10-3

DNA: TGTGCCTGGAGTGTAAGACAGGGGTCGCGGGAGACCCAGTACTTC
CDR3: CAWSVRQGSRETQYF
D: TRBD1
size: NA
length: 15
J: TRBJ2-5
V: TRBV30

DNA: TGCGCCAGCAGCTCCGGGACTAGAAGCGATACGCAGTATTTT
CDR3: CASSSGTRSDTQYF
D: TRBD2
size: NA
length: 14
J: TRBJ2-3
V: TRBV5-1

DNA: TGCGCCAGCAGCTTGGATGGGGACACTGAAGCTTTCTTT
CDR3: CASSLDGDTEAFF
D: NA
size: NA
length: 13
J: TRBJ1-1
V: TRBV5-1

DNA: TGTGCCAGCAGCCCGGGACGGGGGGCTGGAAACACCATATATTTT
CDR3: CASSPGRGAGNTIYF
D: NA
size: NA
length: 15
J: TRBJ1-3
V: TRBV9

DNA: TGTGCCAGTAGTACCAGGGTAGTGGGCTATGGCTACACCTTC
CDR3: CASSTRVVGYGYTF
D: NA
size: NA
length: 14
J: TRBJ1-2
V: TRBV19

DNA: TGTGCCAGCAGCTTAATCCGACAGCCGGATATCTTC
CDR3: CASSLIRQPDIF
D: NA
size: NA
length: 12
J: TRBJ2-1
V: TRBV7-8

DNA: TGTGCCAGCAGTTTAGGGGGGCTCCAGCCCCAGCATTTT
CDR3: CASSLGGLQPQHF
D: NA
size: NA
length: 13
J: TRBJ1-5
V: TRBV27

DNA: TGTGCCAGCAGAAGACAGGGGGCGAACCACGAGCAGTACTTC
CDR3: CASRRQGANHEQYF
D: TRBD1
size: NA
length: 14
J: TRBJ2-7
V: TRBV6-5

DNA: TGCGCCAGCAGCCTCCCGGGCGGCGGAACTAGCACAGATACGCAGTATTTT
CDR3: CASSLPGGGTSTDTQYF
D: NA
size: once
length: 17
J: TRBJ2-3
V: TRBV5-1

DNA: TGTGCCAGCAGCTCGGCCGGGACAGGAGACTCCGGGGAGCTGTTTTTT
CDR3: CASSSAGTGDSGELFF
D: TRBD1
size: NA
length: 16
J: TRBJ2-2
V: TRBV7-3

DNA: TGTGCCAGTAGTATAGGGACGGGGACTGAAGCTTTCTTT
CDR3: CASSIGTGTEAFF
D: NA
size: few
length: 13
J: TRBJ1-1
V: TRBV19

DNA: TGCGCCAGCAGTGAGATTTCGGACAGGGGAGAGACCCAGTACTTC
CDR3: CASSEISDRGETQYF
D: TRBD1
size: NA
length: 15
J: TRBJ2-5
V: TRBV10-2

DNA: TGCAGCGTTGAAGTCGGGGACTACGAGCAGTACTTC
CDR3: CSVEVGDYEQYF
D: NA
size: NA
length: 12
J: TRBJ2-7
V: TRBV29-1

DNA: TGTGCCAGCAGGATTCTGGCAGGACCCGATATAGAGACCCAGTACTTC
CDR3: CASRILAGPDIETQYF
D: NA
size: NA
length: 16
J: TRBJ2-5
V: TRBV2

DNA: TGTGCCAGCAGCTTAGGGGGTGAGCAGTTCTTC
CDR3: CASSLGGEQFF
D: NA
size: once
length: 11
J: TRBJ2-1
V: TRBV7-3

DNA: TGTGCCAGCAGCTTGCTTTGGGGTTCATGGGGCTACACCTTC
CDR3: CASSLLWGSWGYTF
D: NA
size: NA
length: 14
J: TRBJ1-2
V: TRBV5-6